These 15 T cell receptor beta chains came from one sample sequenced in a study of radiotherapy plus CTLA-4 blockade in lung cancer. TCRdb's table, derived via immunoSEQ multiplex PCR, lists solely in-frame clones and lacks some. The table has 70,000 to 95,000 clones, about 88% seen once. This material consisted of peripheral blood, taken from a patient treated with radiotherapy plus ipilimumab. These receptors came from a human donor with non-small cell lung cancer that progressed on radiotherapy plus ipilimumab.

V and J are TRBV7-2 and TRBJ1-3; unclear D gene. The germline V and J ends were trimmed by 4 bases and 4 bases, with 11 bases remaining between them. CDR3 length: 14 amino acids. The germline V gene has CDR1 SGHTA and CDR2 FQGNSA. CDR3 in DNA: TGTGCCAGCAGCTCGCAAAGGGCCGGAAACACCATATATTTT. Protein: CASSSQRAGNTIYF.

This chain's CDR3 is CASSILPTSGGLGTQYF. For the CDR3, the DNA is TGTGCCAGTAGTATCCTCCCTACTAGCGGGGGCCTGGGTACGCAGTATTTT. V and J are TRBV19 and TRBJ2-3; 11 bases are a match to TRBD2. This CDR3 region has 17 residues. Germline-derived CDR1 and CDR2 are LNHDA and SQIVND (reference sequence). The V segment lost 3 bases and the J segment 8 bases; nucleotides outside the gene matches: 13.

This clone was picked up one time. The CDR3 nucleotides read TGTGCCAGCAGCTTAGGGCCCCCCTACGAGCAGTACTTC. It encodes CASSLGPPYEQYF. The chain has TRBV7-3 and TRBJ2-7; D not resolved. CDR1 and CDR2 (germline): SGHTA, FQGTGA. This CDR3 has 13 residues. Trimming cost V 2 bases and J 2 bases, with 7 bases left between them.

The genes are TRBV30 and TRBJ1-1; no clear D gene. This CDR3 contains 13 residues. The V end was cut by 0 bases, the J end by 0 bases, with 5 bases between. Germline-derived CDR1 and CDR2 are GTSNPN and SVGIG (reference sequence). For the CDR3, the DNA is TGTGCCTGGAGTGTAGGTGTGAACACTGAAGCTTTCTTT. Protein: CAWSVGVNTEAFF. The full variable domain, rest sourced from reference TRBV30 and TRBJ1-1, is SQTIHQWPATLVQPVGSPLSLECTVEGTSNPNLYWYRQAAGRGLQLLFYSVGIGQISSEVPQNLSASRPQDRQFILSSKKLLLSDSGFYLCAWSVGVNTEAFFGQGTRLTVV.

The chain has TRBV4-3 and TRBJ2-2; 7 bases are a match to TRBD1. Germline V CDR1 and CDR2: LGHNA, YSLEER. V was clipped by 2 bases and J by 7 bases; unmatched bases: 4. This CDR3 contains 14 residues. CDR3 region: CASSQTGVSGELFF. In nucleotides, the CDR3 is TGCGCCAGCAGCCAAACAGGGGTTAGCGGGGAGCTGTTTTTT.

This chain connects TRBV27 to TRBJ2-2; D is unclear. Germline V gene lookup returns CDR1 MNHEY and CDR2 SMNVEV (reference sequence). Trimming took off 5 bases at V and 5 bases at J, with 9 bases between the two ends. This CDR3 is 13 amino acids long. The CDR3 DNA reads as TGTGCCAGCAGTCCTCCGACGACCGGGGAGCTGTTTTTT. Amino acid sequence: CASSPPTTGELFF.

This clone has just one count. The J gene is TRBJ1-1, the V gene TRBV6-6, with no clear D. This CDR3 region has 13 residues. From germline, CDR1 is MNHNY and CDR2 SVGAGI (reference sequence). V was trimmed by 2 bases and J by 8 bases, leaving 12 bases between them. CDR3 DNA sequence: TGTGCCAGCAGTTACGGGCGTGGCGGGGAAGCTTTCTTT. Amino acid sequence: CASSYGRGGEAFF.

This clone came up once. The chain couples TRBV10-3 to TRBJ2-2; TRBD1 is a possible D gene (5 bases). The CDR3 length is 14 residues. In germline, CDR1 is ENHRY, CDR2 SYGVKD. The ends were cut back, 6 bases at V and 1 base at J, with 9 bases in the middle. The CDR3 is CAISAGMNTGELFF. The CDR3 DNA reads TGTGCCATCAGCGCAGGGATGAACACCGGGGAGCTGTTTTTT.

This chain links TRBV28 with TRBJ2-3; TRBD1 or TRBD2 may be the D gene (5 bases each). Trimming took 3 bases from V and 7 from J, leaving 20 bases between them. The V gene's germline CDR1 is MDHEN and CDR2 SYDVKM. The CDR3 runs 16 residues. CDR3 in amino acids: CASSFLDSTGAYTQYF. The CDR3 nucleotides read TGTGCCAGCAGTTTCCTAGACAGTACCGGGGCCTATACGCAGTATTTT.

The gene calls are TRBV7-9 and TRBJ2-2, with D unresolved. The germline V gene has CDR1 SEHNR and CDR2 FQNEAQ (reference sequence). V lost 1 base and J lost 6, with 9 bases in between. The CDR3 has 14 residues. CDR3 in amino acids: CASSLESPPGELFF. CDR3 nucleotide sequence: TGTGCCAGCAGCTTAGAGTCCCCGCCCGGGGAGCTGTTTTTT.

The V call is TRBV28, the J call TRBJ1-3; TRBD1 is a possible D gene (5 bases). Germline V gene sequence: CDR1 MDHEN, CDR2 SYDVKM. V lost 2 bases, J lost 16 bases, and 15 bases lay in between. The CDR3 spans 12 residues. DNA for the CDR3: TGTGCCAGCAGTTTAGGTGGGGCAGACCCCTATTTT. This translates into CASSLGGADPYF. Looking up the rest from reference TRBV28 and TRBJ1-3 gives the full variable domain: DVKVTQSSRYLVKRTGEKVFLECVQDMDHENMFWYRQDPGLGLRLIYFSYDVKMKEKGDIPEGYSVSREKKERFSLILESASTNQTSMYLCASSLGGADPYFGEGSWLTVV.

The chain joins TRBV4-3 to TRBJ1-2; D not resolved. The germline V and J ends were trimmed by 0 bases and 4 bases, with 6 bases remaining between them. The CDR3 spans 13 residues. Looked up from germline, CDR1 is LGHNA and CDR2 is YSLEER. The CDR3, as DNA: TGCGCCAGCAGCCAAGATGAGGGCTATGGCTACACCTTC. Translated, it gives CASSQDEGYGYTF.

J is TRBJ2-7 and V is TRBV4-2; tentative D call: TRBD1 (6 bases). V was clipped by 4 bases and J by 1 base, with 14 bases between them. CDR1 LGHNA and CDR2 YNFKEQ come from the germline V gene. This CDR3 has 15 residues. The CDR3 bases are TGTGCCAGCAGCCTTTCGAGACAGGTTTCCTACGAGCAGTACTTC. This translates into CASSLSRQVSYEQYF.

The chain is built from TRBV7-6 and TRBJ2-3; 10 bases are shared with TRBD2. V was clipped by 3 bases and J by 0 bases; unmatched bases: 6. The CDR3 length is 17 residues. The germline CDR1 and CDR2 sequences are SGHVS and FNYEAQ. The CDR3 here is CASSFPASGGSTDTQYF. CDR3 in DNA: TGTGCCAGCAGCTTCCCGGCTAGCGGGGGTAGCACAGATACGCAGTATTTT. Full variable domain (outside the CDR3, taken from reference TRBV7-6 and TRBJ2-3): GAGVSQSPRYKVTKRGQDVALRCDPISGHVSLYWYRQALGQGPEFLTYFNYEAQQDKSGLPNDRFSAERPEGSISTLTIQRTEQRDSAMYRCASSFPASGGSTDTQYFGPGTRLTVL.

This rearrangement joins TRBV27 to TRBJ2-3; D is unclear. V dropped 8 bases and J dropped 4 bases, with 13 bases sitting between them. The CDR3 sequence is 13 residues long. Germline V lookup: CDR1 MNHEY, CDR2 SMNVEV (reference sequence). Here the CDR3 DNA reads TGTGCCAGCTCCCCCGACCTCCCAGATACGCAGTATTTT. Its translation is CASSPDLPDTQYF.